These T cell receptor beta chains were read from a single sample in a study of T cells in Graves' hyperthyroidism and ophthalmopathy. TCRdb ran MiXCR on the multiplex PCR reads and lists one entry per CDR3 protein. The sample carries 300,000 to 500,000 distinct CDR3 sequences, under 15% recorded once. Sequencing input: blood. The receptors come from a woman in her thirties with Graves' hyperthyroidism. Each CDR3 is given without its conserved first and last residue. A D gene is named only where the DNA matches it firmly. Clone sizes are given selectively: once, few, many, or a class where the clone is expanded.

j_gene	v_gene	abundance	d_gene	CDR3aa
TRBJ1-5	TRBV28	many	NA	ASSQGSKGNQPQH
TRBJ2-1	TRBV20-1	NA	TRBD2	SARSAGTSGSLSSYNEQF
TRBJ2-2	TRBV7-9	NA	NA	ASEPVARNTGELF
TRBJ2-5	TRBV4-1	few	TRBD2	ASSQEGLAGVETQY
TRBJ1-6	TRBV28	NA	NA	ATNKQNSPLH
TRBJ2-7	TRBV30	many	TRBD2	AWSVQAGSLEQY
TRBJ1-4	TRBV28	NA	NA	ASSLRINEKLF
TRBJ2-4	TRBV20-1	few	TRBD2	SARGTSGIKNIQY
TRBJ2-3	TRBV20-1	NA	TRBD1	SLQGAGTDTQY
TRBJ1-2	TRBV14	few	TRBD1	ASSEQGAAYGYT